Below are 7 T cell receptor beta chains sequenced from a single sample in a study of spatial heterogeneity in lung cancer. From the 5' RACE reads, TCRdb called clonotypes with MiXCR, one entry per CDR3 protein. The sample records about 60,000 distinct CDR3 sequences, 8.4% being singletons. Time point meaning: sample taken at primary tumor resection. Tumor, nontumor lung or frozen PBMC supplied whole RNA that was sequenced unsorted. Material: PBMCs, obtained at surgery. All receptors derive from a female donor with early-stage non-small cell lung cancer.

This clonotype has a handful of counts. This chain connects TRBV20-1 to TRBJ1-3; maybe TRBD1 (5 bases). The V gene lost 1 base and the J gene lost 0 bases, with 13 bases spanning the gap. The germline V gene encodes CDR1 DFQATT and CDR2 SNEGSKA (reference sequence). The CDR3 has 16 amino acids. The CDR3 nucleotides read TGCAGTGCTAGAGTACCAGGGTGGAGCTCTGGAAACACCATATATTTT. This encodes CSARVPGWSSGNTIYF.

This clonotype has just a few counts. The gene calls are TRBV18 and TRBJ2-6; possible D gene TRBD1, 7 bases. V lost 1 base, J lost 0 bases, and 10 bases lay in between. This CDR3 contains 17 residues. The germline V gene has CDR1 KGHSH and CDR2 LQKENI. DNA for the CDR3: TGTGCCAGCTCACCACAGCAGGGGGGCTCTGGGGCCAACGTCCTGACTTTC. It is translated as CASSPQQGGSGANVLTF.

This clonotype was seen a few times. This chain joins TRBV5-1 and TRBJ2-3; 8 nucleotides match TRBD2. The germline gives CDR1 SGHRS, CDR2 YFSETQ. V lost 3 bases and J lost 2; bases outside the gene matches: 5. This CDR3 comprises 15 residues. The CDR3 nucleotides read TGCGCCAGCAGCTGGACTAGCCATCCCACAGATACGCAGTATTTT. It codes for CASSWTSHPTDTQYF.

This clonotype was seen repeatedly, ten times or more. V gene TRBV13 combines with J gene TRBJ1-2, with unresolved D. The CDR3 loop spans 12 amino acids. Germline-derived CDR1 and CDR2 are PRHDT and FYEKMQ (reference sequence). V was shortened by 5 bases and J by 14 bases, with 18 bases between the two germline ends. The CDR3 reads CASSPIGQTSTF. The DNA of the CDR3 is TGTGCCAGCAGCCCAATCGGCCAGACCTCTACCTTC.

This sequence joins TRBV6-1 and TRBJ2-5; D is uncertain. The CDR3 is 14 amino acids. Between the trimmed V and J ends, which lost 3 bases and 2 bases, there was a span of 10 bases. Germline V gene data show CDR1 as MNHNS and CDR2 as SASEGT. CDR3 sequence reads: CASSDQSVQETQYF. The CDR3 coding sequence is TGTGCCAGCAGTGATCAGAGCGTACAAGAGACCCAGTACTTC.

This clonotype was seen ten or more times. The rearrangement uses TRBV10-3 and TRBJ1-2; D remains unclear. The V gene's germline CDR1 is ENHRY and CDR2 SYGVKD. The CDR3 has 15 residues. Trimming removed 0 bases at V and 4 bases at J, with 12 bases between. DNA of the CDR3: TGTGCCATCAGTGAGTCGCCAGAGGGAGGCTATGGCTACACCTTC. This gives the protein CAISESPEGGYGYTF.

At least ten counts were recorded for this clonotype. The chain links TRBV7-2 to TRBJ1-5; TRBD1 aligns across 7 bases. CDR1 is SGHTA and CDR2 is FQGNSA in the germline V gene. With 5 bases clipped from V and 3 bases from J, the junction kept 7 bases outside the gene matches. The CDR3 totals 15 residues. CDR3 bases: TGTGCCAGCAGCACAGGACAGGCCAACAATCAGCCCCAGCATTTT. It codes for CASSTGQANNQPQHF.